The clone carrying this T cell receptor (beta chain) was detected only a few times. This record belongs to a study of identical twins. V shed 5 bases and J shed 9 bases, with 23 bases lying between them. Germline V gene data show CDR1 as DFQATT and CDR2 as SNEGSKA (reference sequence). This CDR3 is 16 amino acids long. Each CDR3 protein gets one entry after TCRdb re-called the 5' RACE reads with MiXCR. This sample has about 520,000 distinct CDR3 sequences; around 20% occur once, and the top ten carry under 0.95%. Separately, the same data were catalogued under a study of T cells expressing NK-cell markers.

V usage is TRBV20-1 and J usage is TRBJ1-6; possible D gene TRBD1, 6 bases. This TCR came from a woman aged 18-29 years in good health. Sample: CD4+ T cells sorted from blood. The CDR3, as DNA: TGCAGTGCTTGGGGGGGCCGGACCACTCGGAGTTCACCCCTCCACTTT. This sequence encodes CSAWGGRTTRSSPLHF.